This T cell receptor (beta chain) is from a study of post-analysis software for immune sequencing data. Between the trimmed V and J ends, which lost 5 bases and 4 bases, there was a span of 11 bases. This CDR3 has 12 residues. Per the germline V gene, CDR1 is DFQATT and CDR2 is SNEGSKA (reference sequence). Comments on this clonotype: Its antigen remains unidentified.

TCR beta libraries were prepared from cDNA with unique molecular identifiers. The authors obtained 500,000 or so cDNA molecules from roughly 1 to 10 million T cells. TCRdb called the PCR reads again in MiXCR, with one record for every CDR3 protein. This sample yields 650,000 to 850,000 distinct CDR3 sequences, of which about 53% are seen a single time; under 6% belongs to the top ten. Study results and caveats: People with multiple sclerosis had a significantly lower normalized Chao1 diversity than controls did. Batch-mates among the samples co-clustered strongly by F measure. Controls had lower frequencies than patients of about 5 TRBV segments, which included TRBV5-6, TRBV5-1 and TRBV20-1.

This TCR came from a girl aged 10-17 years with multiple sclerosis. The chain recombines TRBV20-1 with TRBJ1-1; D not certain. The sample was blood. The CDR3 DNA is TGCAGTGCTGCTGCCTGGGGCACTGAAGCTTTCTTT. Residues: CSAAAWGTEAFF.